The clone carrying this TCR beta chain occurred once. CDR3 length equals 14 residues. Per germline, CDR1 MNHEY and CDR2 SMNVEV (reference sequence). Losses at the gene ends were 5 bases for V and 5 bases for J; bases not matched to a gene: 6. This sample is drawn from a study of blood T cell repertoires in COVID-19. Study information: Spain, Italy and the United States supplied samples that represented acute and convalescent COVID-19. The analysed material was cDNA or gDNA that came from T cells, B-cell-depleted T cells, or PBMCs.

Study processing details: Quantification of nucleated cells was approximated via reference gene primer amplification. Assay used: immunoSEQ multiplex PCR; TCRdb lists only in-frame clones, some missing. That table is the source of V, J and clone size, and D and trimming were worked out from the DNA. This table holds about 670,000 clones, just under 90% found once. The rearrangement links TRBV27 to TRBJ2-3; 8 nucleotides match TRBD2. Sequenced sample: peripheral blood. The TCR was taken from a woman under 30 with acute or convalescent COVID-19. The chain's CDR3 is CASSPTGTRDTQYF. The CDR3 nucleotides read TGTGCCAGCAGTCCTACCGGGACTAGAGATACGCAGTATTTT.